These 22 T cell receptor beta chains came from one sample sequenced in a study of a mutant IDH1 vaccine in newly diagnosed glioma (dated by TCRdb to the early 2020s). Libraries were built with the immunoSEQ multiplex PCR assay. Imported from immuneACCESS, the table was reduced by TCRdb to in-frame sequences with V and J called. These copies leave out some clones; in studies compared against another copy, an unresolved V gene accounts for under half, and the cause of the remainder is not known. The sample table lists 38,000 or so clones, more than 85% of them with a count of one. The top ten clones comprise approximately 2.4% of the sample. These receptors are not linked to any known antigen. The time point label, as the study defines it: week 5, during vaccination. Each vaccine dose was 300 ug of a 20-mer mutant IDH1 peptide in Montanide, given subcutaneously with topical imiquimod. Specimen: PBMCs, collected from a glioma patient whose treatment included an IDH1 peptide vaccine. All receptors come from a man aged 45-60 years with glioma.

The chain has TRBV29-1 and TRBJ2-5; D may match TRBD1 or TRBD2 (6 bases each). The CDR3 contains 15 residues. Germline V gene lookup returns CDR1 SQVTM and CDR2 ANQGSEA. Trimming took off 7 bases at V and 2 bases at J, with 20 bases between the two ends. The DNA of the CDR3 is TGCAGCGGGGGAGGTAGTGGGGGCCCTCAAGAGACCCAGTACTTC. Encoded protein: CSGGGSGGPQETQYF.

This chain joins TRBV5-1 and TRBJ2-3; D not certain. V was trimmed by 1 base and J by 5 bases, leaving 5 bases between them. Germline values: CDR1 SGHRS, CDR2 YFSETQ. The CDR3 consists of 12 residues. The CDR3 loop reads CASSLSGDTQYF. The CDR3 region has the DNA TGCGCCAGCAGCTTGTCTGGAGATACGCAGTATTTT.

This clone was observed a single time. This rearrangement joins TRBV7-4 to TRBJ1-5; 7 bases are shared with TRBD1. Germline V gives CDR1 SGHVT, CDR2 SQSDAQ. V was clipped by 5 bases and J by 2 bases; unmatched bases: 9. The CDR3 is made up of 16 amino acids. Here the CDR3 reads CASSGAQGGGNQPQHF. The CDR3 coding sequence is TGTGCCAGCAGCGGCGCCCAGGGGGGAGGCAATCAGCCCCAGCATTTT. The full variable domain, its missing parts supplied by reference TRBV7-4 and TRBJ1-5, is GAGVSQSPRYKVAKRGRDVALRCDSISGHVTLYWYRQTLGQGSEVLTYSQSDAQRDKSGRPSGRFSAERPERSVSTLKIQRTEQGDSAVYLCASSGAQGGGNQPQHFGDGTRLSIL.

The gene calls are TRBV4-2 and TRBJ2-3; the match to TRBD2 covers 10 bases. This CDR3 spans 17 amino acids. V dropped 2 bases and J dropped 1; count of bases not matched to a gene: 6. CDR1 and CDR2 from the germline V gene are LGHNA and YNFKEQ. The CDR3 is CASSQLSGGPRTDTQYF. CDR3 coding DNA: TGTGCCAGCAGCCAACTTAGCGGGGGGCCGCGCACAGATACGCAGTATTTT.

The V gene is TRBV4-1, the J gene TRBJ2-7, with 10 bases aligning to TRBD2. The CDR3 covers 17 residues. Unmatched junction bases numbered 7, after V lost 0 bases and J lost 2 bases. Germline CDR1 is MGHRA and CDR2 is YSYEKL. The CDR3 region is CASSQDRRLAGAYEQYF. CDR3 nucleotides: TGCGCCAGCAGCCAAGATCGTCGGCTAGCGGGGGCCTACGAGCAGTACTTC.

This clone has more than one count but fewer than ten. This sequence joins TRBV28 and TRBJ2-3, with 9 bases matching TRBD1. Germline V gene sequence: CDR1 MDHEN, CDR2 SYDVKM. Germline trimming cut 5 bases from V and 5 bases from J; bases unmatched to any gene: 11. This CDR3 contains 16 residues. CDR3 residues: CASSGARDRAVDTQYF. The CDR3 DNA is TGTGCCAGCAGTGGGGCACGGGACAGGGCGGTAGATACGCAGTATTTT.

The chain recombines TRBV9 with TRBJ2-7; 7 bases map to TRBD1. The CDR3 loop spans 15 amino acids. With V trimmed by 0 bases and J by 8 bases, 11 bases remained unmatched. Germline V CDR1 and CDR2: SGDLS, YYNGEE. CDR3: CASSVGPGTGEKQYF. As DNA, the CDR3 is TGTGCCAGCAGCGTAGGCCCCGGAACAGGGGAGAAGCAGTACTTC.

The chain links TRBV28 to TRBJ2-7; D is possibly TRBD1 (6 bases). The CDR3 covers 14 residues. Trimming removed 6 bases from V and 7 bases from J, with 19 bases in between. The germline V gene encodes CDR1 MDHEN and CDR2 SYDVKM. Here the CDR3 reads CASSLRGLMGEQYF. In DNA form, the CDR3 reads TGTGCCAGCAGCCTCAGGGGATTGATGGGTGAGCAGTACTTC.

The chain links TRBV27 to TRBJ2-7; 7 nucleotides match TRBD2. The germline V gene has CDR1 MNHEY and CDR2 SMNVEV (reference sequence). This CDR3 is 15 amino acids long. The J segment lost 2 bases and the V segment lost 0 bases, leaving 4 bases of the junction unmatched. CDR3 sequence: CASSLSPGTTYEQYF. For the CDR3, the DNA is TGTGCCAGCAGTTTATCACCCGGGACTACCTACGAGCAGTACTTC.

The rearrangement uses TRBV7-3 and TRBJ2-1, with D tentatively TRBD2 (5 bases). V lost 2 bases, J lost 1 base, and 9 bases lay in between. The CDR3 spans 15 residues. Germline V gene data show CDR1 as SGHTA and CDR2 as FQGTGA. The CDR3 loop reads CASSLYRGSYNEQFF. In DNA form, the CDR3 reads TGTGCCAGCAGCTTATACCGGGGTTCCTACAATGAGCAGTTCTTC.

The V and J genes are TRBV15 and TRBJ2-1; D assignment may be TRBD1 or TRBD2 (6 bases each). With 5 bases removed from V and 10 bases from J, the gap between germline ends came to 18 bases. Per germline, CDR1 LNHNV and CDR2 YYDKDF (reference sequence). This CDR3 has 14 amino acids. The DNA for the CDR3 is TGTGCCACCAGCGGGGGTACGGGGGCTTGGGAGCAGTTCTTC. Protein: CATSGGTGAWEQFF.

The gene calls are TRBV5-5 and TRBJ2-7; D might be TRBD1 (6 bases). Germline assignment: CDR1 SGHKS and CDR2 YYEKEE (reference sequence). The CDR3 is 15 amino acids. With 0 bases removed from V and 1 base from J, the gap between germline ends came to 11 bases. The chain's CDR3 is CASSLGQVSSYEQYF. As DNA, the CDR3 is TGTGCCAGCAGCTTGGGACAGGTATCTTCCTACGAGCAGTACTTC.

The V and J genes are TRBV5-5 and TRBJ1-2; D possibly corresponds to TRBD1 (6 bases). Germline CDR1 and CDR2: SGHKS and YYEKEE (reference sequence). The length of the CDR3 is 16 residues. The germline V and J ends were trimmed by 0 bases and 0 bases, with 12 bases remaining between them. The CDR3 DNA reads TGTGCCAGCAGCTTGGGGCAGGGGTTGGCTAACTATGGCTACACCTTC. Its translation: CASSLGQGLANYGYTF. The full variable domain, its missing parts supplied by reference TRBV5-5 and TRBJ1-2, is DAGVTQSPTHLIKTRGQQVTLRCSPISGHKSVSWYQQVLGQGPQFIFQYYEKEERGRGNFPDRFSARQFPNYSSELNVNALLLGDSALYLCASSLGQGLANYGYTFGSGTRLTVV.

This sequence joins TRBV2 and TRBJ1-5; D unclear. The CDR3 loop spans 15 amino acids. Germline CDR1 is SNHLY and CDR2 is FYNNEI. V was cut by 6 bases and J by 1 base, with 13 bases left in between. The CDR3 loop is CASRGGLESNQPQHF. The DNA for the CDR3 is TGTGCCAGCAGGGGTGGATTGGAAAGCAATCAGCCCCAGCATTTT.

About this clone: This sample also contains other DNA sequences that code for the same CDR3. J is TRBJ2-7 and V is TRBV9; 8 bases map to TRBD2. The V gene's germline CDR1 is SGDLS and CDR2 YYNGEE. The length of the CDR3 is 14 residues. V lost 0 bases, J lost 6 bases, and 5 bases stayed unmatched. CDR3 nucleotide sequence: TGTGCCAGCAGCGTAGCTTATCGGGGGGGCGAGCAGTACTTC. The encoded protein is CASSVAYRGGEQYF.

This rearrangement joins TRBV6-6 to TRBJ1-6; D not resolved. Between the trimmed V and J ends, which lost 1 base and 8 bases, there was a span of 12 bases. CDR1 and CDR2 from the germline V gene are MNHNY and SVGAGI (reference sequence). There are 15 residues in the CDR3. CDR3 region: CASSYWAGDDSPLHF. DNA for the CDR3: TGTGCCAGCAGTTACTGGGCCGGGGATGATTCACCCCTCCACTTT.

J is TRBJ1-1 and V is TRBV29-1; D call uncertain. V lost 3 bases and J 0 bases, leaving 8 bases between the germline ends. CDR3 size: 13 residues. Germline V gives CDR1 SQVTM, CDR2 ANQGSEA. CDR3 residues: CSVDVRMNTEAFF. CDR3 in DNA: TGCAGCGTTGACGTACGGATGAACACTGAAGCTTTCTTT. Filled out from reference TRBV29-1 and TRBJ1-1, the complete variable domain reads SAVISQKPSRDICQRGTSLTIQCQVDSQVTMMFWYRQQPGQSLTLIATANQGSEATYESGFVIDKFPISRPNLTFSTLTVSNMSPEDSSIYLCSVDVRMNTEAFFGQGTRLTVV.

The chain combines TRBV2 with TRBJ2-3; D gene uncertain. The V end lost 1 base, the J end lost 2 bases, and 13 bases lay between the germline ends. The V gene's germline CDR1 is SNHLY and CDR2 FYNNEI. The CDR3 runs to 16 residues. CDR3 sequence reads: CASSEVTPEFTDTQYF. The DNA of the CDR3 is TGTGCCAGCAGTGAAGTGACTCCCGAATTCACAGATACGCAGTATTTT.

V gene TRBV6-6 combines with J gene TRBJ2-6; D not certain. This CDR3 has 15 amino acids. Germline V gene data show CDR1 as MNHNY and CDR2 as SVGAGI (reference sequence). The germline V and J ends were trimmed by 5 bases and 0 bases, with 8 bases remaining between them. CDR3 in amino acids: CASSHGFSGANVLTF. Written as DNA, the CDR3 is TGTGCCAGCAGTCACGGGTTCTCTGGGGCCAACGTCCTGACTTTC.

The genes are TRBV19 and TRBJ1-6, with unresolved D. The germline gives CDR1 LNHDA, CDR2 SQIVND (reference sequence). The CDR3 runs 17 residues. V dropped 6 bases and J dropped 0 bases, with 15 bases sitting between them. The CDR3 coding sequence is TGTGCCAGTAGGCGGACGATACCAAGCTCCTATAATTCACCCCTCCACTTT. It specifies CASRRTIPSSYNSPLHF.

The rearrangement joins TRBV5-4 to TRBJ1-1; no firm D call. There are 14 residues in the CDR3. Germline CDR1 and CDR2: SGHNT and YYREEE (reference sequence). Trimming pared 0 bases from V and 1 base from J, leaving 7 bases between. In DNA, the CDR3 is TGTGCCAGCAGCTTGGGGGGAGAGAACACTGAAGCTTTCTTT. It encodes CASSLGGENTEAFF.

This rearrangement joins TRBV5-4 to TRBJ1-3, with TRBD1 as a possible D gene (5 bases). Germline-derived CDR1 and CDR2 are SGHNT and YYREEE (reference sequence). The CDR3 consists of 15 residues. The V end lost 5 bases, the J end lost 0 bases, and 12 bases lay between the germline ends. CDR3 in amino acids: CASRDTLHSGNTIYF. DNA of the CDR3: TGTGCCAGCAGGGACACCTTACACTCTGGAAACACCATATATTTT. Together with reference TRBV5-4 and TRBJ1-3, the CDR3 gives the full variable domain: ETGVTQSPTHLIKTRGQQVTLRCSSQSGHNTVSWYQQALGQGPQFIFQYYREEENGRGNFPPRFSGLQFPNYSSELNVNALELDDSALYLCASRDTLHSGNTIYFGEGSWLTVV.